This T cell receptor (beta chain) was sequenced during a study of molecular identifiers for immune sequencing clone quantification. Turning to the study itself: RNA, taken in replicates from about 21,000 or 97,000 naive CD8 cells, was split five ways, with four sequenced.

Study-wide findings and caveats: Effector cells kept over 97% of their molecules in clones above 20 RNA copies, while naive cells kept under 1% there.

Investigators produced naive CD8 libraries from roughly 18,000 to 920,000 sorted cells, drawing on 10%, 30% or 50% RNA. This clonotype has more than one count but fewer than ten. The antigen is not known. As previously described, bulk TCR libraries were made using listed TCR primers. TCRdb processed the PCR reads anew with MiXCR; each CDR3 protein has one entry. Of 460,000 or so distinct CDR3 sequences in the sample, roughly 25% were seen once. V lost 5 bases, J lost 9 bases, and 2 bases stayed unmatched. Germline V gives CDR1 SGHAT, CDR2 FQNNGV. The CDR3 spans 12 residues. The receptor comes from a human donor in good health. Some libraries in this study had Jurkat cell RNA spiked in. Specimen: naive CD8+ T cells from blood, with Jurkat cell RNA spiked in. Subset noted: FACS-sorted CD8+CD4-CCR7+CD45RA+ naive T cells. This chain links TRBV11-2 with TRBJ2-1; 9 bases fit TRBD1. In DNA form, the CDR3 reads TGTGCCAGCAGCCGGACAGGGGCTGAGCAGTTCTTC. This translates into CASSRTGAEQFF.